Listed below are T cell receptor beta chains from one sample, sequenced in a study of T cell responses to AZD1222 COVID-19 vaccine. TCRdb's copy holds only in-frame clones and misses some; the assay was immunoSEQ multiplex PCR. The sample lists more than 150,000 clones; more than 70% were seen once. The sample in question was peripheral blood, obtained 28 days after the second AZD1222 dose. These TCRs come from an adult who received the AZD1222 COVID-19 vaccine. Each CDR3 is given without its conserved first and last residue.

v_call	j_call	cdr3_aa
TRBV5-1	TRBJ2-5	ASSPGQGKETQY
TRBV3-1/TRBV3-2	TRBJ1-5	ASSQGGNQPQH
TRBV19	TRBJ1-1	ASRGSYTEAF
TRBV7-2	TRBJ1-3	ASSLHLGSGNTIY
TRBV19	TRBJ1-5	ASSMTSNQPQH
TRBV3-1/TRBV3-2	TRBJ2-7	ASSQTTGNEQY
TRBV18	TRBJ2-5	ASSPGLGTGSETQY
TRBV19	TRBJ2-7	ASSIAGTVYEQY
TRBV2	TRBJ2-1	ASTFQGTAGLAGANEQF
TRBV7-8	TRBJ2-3	ASSLVGTSGRRGDTQY
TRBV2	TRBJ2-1	ARGGESYNEQF
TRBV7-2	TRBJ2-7	ASSLIPRAPDYEQY
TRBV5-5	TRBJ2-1	ASHPRDVRDEQF
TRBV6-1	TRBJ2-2	ASSELTDGELF
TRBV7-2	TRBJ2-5	ASSHGKYQETQY
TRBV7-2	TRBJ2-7	ASSDTGPPSSYEQY
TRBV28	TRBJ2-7	ASSSSTASSYEQY
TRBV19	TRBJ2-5	ASSFSKGAGETQY
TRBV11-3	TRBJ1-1	ASSLDGPNTEAF
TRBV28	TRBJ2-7	ASSLPDTVNEQY
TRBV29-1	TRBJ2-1	SVETERSYNEQF
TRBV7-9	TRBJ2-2	ASQRRQGADTGELF
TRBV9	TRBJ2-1	ASSHSGSLDNEQF
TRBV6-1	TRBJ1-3	ASSDESAGGNTIY
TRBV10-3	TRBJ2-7	ATGLAGEYEQY
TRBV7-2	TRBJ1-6	ASSLGRLSSYNSPLH
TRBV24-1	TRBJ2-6	ATSDPGPSGANVLT
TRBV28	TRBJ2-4	ASSPDSQGAKNIQY
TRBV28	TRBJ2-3	ASSSSGSLTDTQY
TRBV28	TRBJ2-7	ASSFRDEQY
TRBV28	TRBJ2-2	ASILGQATGELF
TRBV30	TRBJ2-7	AWTLGYEQY
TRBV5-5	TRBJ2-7	ASSLADRSYEQY
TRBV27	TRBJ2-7	ASSLMRDFQYEQY
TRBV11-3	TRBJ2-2	ASSLRDPGELF
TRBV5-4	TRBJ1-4	ASSYSGARDEKLF
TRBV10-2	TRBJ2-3	ATYDGLAVSTDTQY
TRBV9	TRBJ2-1	ASSVEAFSYNEQF
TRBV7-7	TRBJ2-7	ASSSGLAGVYEQY
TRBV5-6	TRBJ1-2	ASSPRQTYGYT
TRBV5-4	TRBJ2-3	ASSSEGPGADTQY
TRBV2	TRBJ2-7	ASSIGIATYEQY
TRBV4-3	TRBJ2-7	ASSQWTGAYEQY
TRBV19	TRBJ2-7	ASSPQGGTGPEQY
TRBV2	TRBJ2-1	ASTGTGRNERF
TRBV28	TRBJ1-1	ASSWPNTEAF
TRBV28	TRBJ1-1	ASSVMNTEAF
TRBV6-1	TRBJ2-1	ASSEEAGGYNEQF
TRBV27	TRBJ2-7	ASSYRQGVGGYEQY
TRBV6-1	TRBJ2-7	ASSEASAAPYEQY
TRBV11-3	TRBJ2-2	ASSSDRISGELF
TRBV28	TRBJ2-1	ASSLITESDEQF
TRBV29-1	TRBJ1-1	SVGRGRFAF
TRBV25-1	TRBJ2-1	ASSEFVSEQF
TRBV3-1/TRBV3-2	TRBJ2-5	ASSPRTPGRETQY
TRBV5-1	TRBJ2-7	ASSLSSYEQY
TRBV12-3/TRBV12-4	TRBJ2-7	ASSLGYEQY
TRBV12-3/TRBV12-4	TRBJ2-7	ASSWTQGDEQY
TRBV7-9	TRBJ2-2	ASSLQGWLNTGELF
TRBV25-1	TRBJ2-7	ASSVTGIHYEQY